These 21 T cell receptor beta chains came from one sample sequenced in a study of cytomegalovirus exposure and HLA in healthy donors. 13 Jbeta primers and 60 Vbeta primers were used for the PCR. Assay used: immunoSEQ multiplex PCR; TCRdb lists only in-frame clones, some missing. The table records 140,000 to 150,000 clones, around three quarters of them present only once. The sequencing sample was made of PBMCs. The receptors here all came from a middle-aged woman in good health and CMV-seropositive.

The J gene is TRBJ1-5, the V gene TRBV7-9, with no clear D. The germline V gene encodes CDR1 SEHNR and CDR2 FQNEAQ (reference sequence). The CDR3 totals 13 residues. Between the trimmed V and J ends, which lost 5 bases and 7 bases, there was a span of 12 bases. CDR3 DNA: TGTGCCAGCAGCCGAGGAGTGGTGCAGCCCCAGCATTTT. Translation gives CASSRGVVQPQHF.

This clone was seen a single time. V is TRBV5-1 and J is TRBJ2-3, with a weak D call TRBD2 (6 bases). The CDR3 length is 16 residues. Germline CDR1 is SGHRS and CDR2 is YFSETQ. The V end was cut by 4 bases, the J end by 2 bases, with 17 bases between. Written as DNA, the CDR3 is TGCGCCAGCAGCCCCTCGGGACTGCAATACACAGATACGCAGTATTTT. This encodes CASSPSGLQYTDTQYF. The full variable domain, rest sourced from reference TRBV5-1 and TRBJ2-3, is KAGVTQTPRYLIKTRGQQVTLSCSPISGHRSVSWYQQTPGQGLQFLFEYFSETQRNKGNFPGRFSGRQFSNSRSEMNVSTLELGDSALYLCASSPSGLQYTDTQYFGPGTRLTVL.

The rearrangement uses TRBV28 and TRBJ1-5; the match to TRBD1 covers 8 bases. Per germline, CDR1 MDHEN and CDR2 SYDVKM. Trimming cost V 6 bases and J 6 bases; bases outside gene matches: 10. The CDR3 length is 15 residues. CDR3 sequence reads: CASRSETGGVQPQHF. The DNA of the CDR3 is TGTGCCAGCAGATCCGAAACAGGGGGTGTTCAGCCCCAGCATTTT. Full variable domain (outside the CDR3, taken from reference TRBV28 and TRBJ1-5): DVKVTQSSRYLVKRTGEKVFLECVQDMDHENMFWYRQDPGLGLRLIYFSYDVKMKEKGDIPEGYSVSREKKERFSLILESASTNQTSMYLCASRSETGGVQPQHFGDGTRLSIL.

J is TRBJ2-3 and V is TRBV5-1, with 11 bases identical to TRBD2. Trimming removed 4 bases from V and 1 base from J; junction bases left unmatched: 5. This CDR3 is 16 amino acids long. Per the germline V gene, CDR1 is SGHRS and CDR2 is YFSETQ. The CDR3 spells CASSEGTSGRTDTQYF. The CDR3 bases are TGCGCCAGCAGCGAAGGGACTAGCGGACGCACAGATACGCAGTATTTT.

The chain couples TRBV2 to TRBJ1-2; TRBD1 matches 10 bases. This CDR3 spans 13 amino acids. Germline values: CDR1 SNHLY, CDR2 FYNNEI. V trimming: 4 bases; J trimming: 8 bases; junction bases outside the gene matches: 4. As DNA, the CDR3 is TGTGCCAGCAGTGGACAGGGGGCTCAAGGCTACACCTTC. Protein sequence: CASSGQGAQGYTF.

The chain couples TRBV4-1 to TRBJ1-4, with 9 bases identical to TRBD1. This CDR3 spans 14 amino acids. From germline, CDR1 is MGHRA and CDR2 YSYEKL. The V segment lost 1 base and the J segment 8 bases; nucleotides outside the gene matches: 2. CDR3: CASSQGQGVEKLFF. CDR3 nucleotides: TGCGCCAGCAGCCAAGGACAGGGGGTAGAAAAACTGTTTTTT.

The chain carries TRBV7-2 and TRBJ2-7, with D unclear. Trimming stripped 3 bases from V and 4 bases from J, with 25 bases between. This CDR3 is built from 18 residues. Germline assignment: CDR1 SGHTA and CDR2 FQGNSA. The CDR3 DNA reads as TGTGCCAGCAGCTTGCAGACCCTTAGGCGTGTACAGCTTTACGAGCAGTACTTC. Translated: CASSLQTLRRVQLYEQYF.

The chain couples TRBV11-2 to TRBJ2-7, with 7 bases matching TRBD1. CDR3 length: 14 residues. CDR1 and CDR2 from the germline V gene are SGHAT and FQNNGV. The V and J ends lost 1 base and 6 bases, in that order; junction bases with no gene match: 6. CDR3 in amino acids: CASSLGARQGEQYF. The CDR3 DNA reads TGTGCCAGCAGCTTAGGGGCCCGACAGGGCGAGCAGTACTTC.

This chain connects TRBV9 to TRBJ1-6; 7 bases fit TRBD1. Germline V lookup: CDR1 SGDLS, CDR2 YYNGEE. This CDR3 has 14 amino acids. The junction had 5 bases not matched to a gene; V was cut back by 4 bases and J by 7 bases. Written as DNA, the CDR3 is TGTGCCAGCAGCACCGGACAGGCGAATTCACCCCTCCACTTT. This gives the protein CASSTGQANSPLHF.

The V call is TRBV7-9, the J call TRBJ1-2; weak D call: TRBD1 (6 bases). Germline V gene data show CDR1 as SEHNR and CDR2 as FQNEAQ (reference sequence). The ends were cut back, 6 bases at V and 4 bases at J, with 9 bases in the middle. The CDR3 loop spans 12 amino acids. The CDR3 protein is CASSRDIYGYTF. Written as DNA, the CDR3 is TGTGCCAGCAGTCGGGACATCTATGGCTACACCTTC.

Remarks on this clone: Different DNA sequences within this sample yield the same CDR3. The chain combines TRBV5-1 with TRBJ1-2; TRBD1 matches at 8 bases. This CDR3 contains 14 residues. From germline, CDR1 is SGHRS and CDR2 YFSETQ. The V gene end was trimmed by 2 bases and the J gene end by 4 bases; junction bases not matched to a gene: 4. The CDR3 nucleotides read TGCGCCAGCAGCTTTGGGCAGGGGGCCTATGGCTACACCTTC. Its translation is CASSFGQGAYGYTF.

The chain links TRBV11-2 to TRBJ2-3, with 8 bases lining up with TRBD1. Germline lookup yields CDR1 SGHAT and CDR2 FQNNGV. The ends lost 5 bases at V and 9 bases at J; junction bases unmatched: 16. This CDR3 is 16 amino acids long. CDR3 nucleotide sequence: TGTGCCAGCAGCGTCCGGACAGGGATAACCACCCCGACGCAGTATTTT. Its protein is CASSVRTGITTPTQYF.

V usage is TRBV2 and J usage is TRBJ1-1; D gene ambiguous. This CDR3 contains 15 residues. CDR1 SNHLY and CDR2 FYNNEI come from the germline V gene. The ends were cut back, 6 bases at V and 2 bases at J, with 16 bases in the middle. DNA of the CDR3: TGTGCCAGCAGCCTTTATCCTACAGTAAACACTGAAGCTTTCTTT. Translating gives CASSLYPTVNTEAFF.

This clone was seen once. The chain joins TRBV5-1 to TRBJ2-3; D is unresolved. V lost 0 bases and J lost 6, with 8 bases in between. The CDR3 covers 13 residues. Germline lookup yields CDR1 SGHRS and CDR2 YFSETQ. In DNA, the CDR3 is TGCGCCAGCAGCTTGGCCTCCGCGGATACGCAGTATTTT. Amino acid sequence: CASSLASADTQYF.

This clone was detected a few times. The V and J genes are TRBV18 and TRBJ1-4; TRBD1 agrees at 9 bases. Germline V gives CDR1 KGHSH, CDR2 LQKENI. The CDR3 contains 15 residues. Trimming removed 1 base from V and 7 bases from J; junction bases left unmatched: 4. The CDR3 sequence: CASSPLGQGGEKLFF. The CDR3 nucleotides are TGTGCCAGCTCACCACTGGGACAGGGAGGTGAAAAACTGTTTTTT. The full variable domain, in which reference TRBV18 and TRBJ1-4 provide the parts outside the CDR3, is NAGVMQNPRHLVRRRGQEARLRCSPMKGHSHVYWYRQLPEEGLKFMVYLQKENIIDESGMPKERFSAEFPKEGPSILRIQQVVRGDSAAYFCASSPLGQGGEKLFFGSGTQLSVL.

The chain joins TRBV6-5 to TRBJ1-4, with 7 bases fitting TRBD1. J gave up 0 bases and V 6 bases, and 4 bases lay outside the gene matches. Per the germline V gene, CDR1 is MNHEY and CDR2 is SVGAGI. The CDR3 sequence is 15 residues long. The chain's CDR3 is CASRPQGATNEKLFF. The CDR3, as DNA: TGTGCCAGCAGGCCTCAGGGGGCAACTAATGAAAAACTGTTTTTT.

The chain joins TRBV6-5 to TRBJ2-3; 7 bases are a match to TRBD2. Germline loops: CDR1 MNHEY, CDR2 SVGAGI. V lost 3 bases and J lost 1; bases outside the gene matches: 4. This CDR3 spans 15 amino acids. In DNA, the CDR3 is TGTGCCAGCAGTTATGGGGGGGGTCGCACAGATACGCAGTATTTT. It is translated as CASSYGGGRTDTQYF.

This clone was counted only a few times. In DNA, the CDR3 is TGTGCCAGCTCACGCGCCCTACAGGGGGCGTACACTGAAGCTTTCTTT. Its translation is CASSRALQGAYTEAFF. The V gene is TRBV18, the J gene TRBJ1-1; 9 nucleotides line up with TRBD1. V shed 4 bases and J 3 bases; nucleotides not matched to a gene: 9. Germline V gene sequence: CDR1 KGHSH, CDR2 LQKENI. This CDR3 region has 16 residues.

This sequence joins TRBV2 and TRBJ2-3, with TRBD2 matching over 10 bases. Germline-derived CDR1 and CDR2 are SNHLY and FYNNEI. This CDR3 contains 15 residues. The V segment lost 6 bases and the J segment 3 bases; nucleotides outside the gene matches: 6. The CDR3, as DNA: TGTGCCAGCAGCAAGCGGGGGGGCCGGACAGATACGCAGTATTTT. The encoded protein is CASSKRGGRTDTQYF. Full variable domain (missing parts from reference TRBV2 and TRBJ2-3): EPEVTQTPSHQVTQMGQEVILRCVPISNHLYFYWYRQILGQKVEFLVSFYNNEISEKSEIFDDQFSVERPDGSNFTLKIRSTKLEDSAMYFCASSKRGGRTDTQYFGPGTRLTVL.

J is TRBJ1-2 and V is TRBV28; D might be TRBD1 (6 bases). Germline CDR1 is MDHEN and CDR2 is SYDVKM. Trimming removed 5 bases at V and 4 bases at J, with 14 bases between. This CDR3 region has 14 residues. CDR3 in DNA: TGTGCCAGCAGTCGAGAAAACAGGGTCTATGGCTACACCTTC. Amino acid sequence: CASSRENRVYGYTF.

This chain connects TRBV5-1 to TRBJ2-7; a weak D match, TRBD1 (6 bases). Per the germline V gene, CDR1 is SGHRS and CDR2 is YFSETQ. The CDR3 contains 13 residues. V shed 3 bases and J shed 3 bases, with 10 bases lying between them. CDR3 protein: CASSSGDNYEQYF. The CDR3 DNA reads TGCGCCAGCAGCTCCGGGGACAACTACGAGCAGTACTTC. Filled out from reference TRBV5-1 and TRBJ2-7, the complete variable domain reads KAGVTQTPRYLIKTRGQQVTLSCSPISGHRSVSWYQQTPGQGLQFLFEYFSETQRNKGNFPGRFSGRQFSNSRSEMNVSTLELGDSALYLCASSSGDNYEQYFGPGTRLTVT.